A single sample gave rise to the 12 T cell receptor beta chains below, sequenced in a study of CD8+ T cells in alopecia areata. Treatment of the sample: oral pan-JAK inhibitor, 5-10 mg twice daily. Extraction and reverse transcription of RNA yielded cDNA as the sequencing template. Measured with immunoSEQ multiplex PCR; TCRdb has only the in-frame clones, and not every one. The sample holds roughly 110,000 clones, around 50% seen once. The sample in question was CD8+ T cells sorted from blood, obtained at week 24, from a patient treated with tofacitinib. The receptors here all came from a human donor with alopecia areata.

This clone has more than one count but fewer than ten. The chain couples TRBV29-1 to TRBJ2-1; 10 nucleotides agree with TRBD2. The CDR3 length is 13 residues. The trim removed 6 bases at V and 7 bases at J, leaving 6 bases unmatched. Germline CDR1 is SQVTM and CDR2 is ANQGSEA. The CDR3 nucleotides are TGCAGCGTAATAGCGGGGGGCAGGAATGAGCAGTTCTTC. Translating gives CSVIAGGRNEQFF.

In its sample, this clone was seen a few times. The chain has TRBV29-1 and TRBJ2-1, with TRBD2 identical over 14 bases. V lost 4 bases and J lost 0; bases outside the gene matches: 5. The CDR3 has 17 residues. Germline CDR1 reads SQVTM; CDR2 reads ANQGSEA. The CDR3 DNA sequence: TGCAGCGTTGGGACTAGCGGGGGGTTGGGCTCCTACAATGAGCAGTTCTTC. Amino acid sequence: CSVGTSGGLGSYNEQFF.

This clone was recorded a few times. This may come from a read error, since a much larger clone is one base off. This chain uses TRBV2 with TRBJ2-3; 9 bases agree with TRBD1. The V and J ends lost 1 base and 4 bases, in that order; junction bases with no gene match: 0. Germline-derived CDR1 and CDR2 are SNHLY and FYNNEI. This CDR3 contains 14 residues. For the CDR3, the DNA is TGTGCCAGCAGTGAAGGACAGGGGGCAGATACGCAGTATTTT. Protein: CASSEGQGADTQYF.

The J gene is TRBJ2-7, the V gene TRBV4-1, with 8 bases matching TRBD1. Germline CDR1 and CDR2: MGHRA and YSYEKL. This CDR3 region has 13 residues. The trim removed 1 base at V and 6 bases at J, leaving 2 bases unmatched. Here the CDR3 DNA reads TGCGCCAGCAGCCAAGGGACAGGGAGCGAGCAGTACTTC. Translation: CASSQGTGSEQYF.

The rearrangement links TRBV9 to TRBJ1-5; possible D gene TRBD1, 5 bases. V was cut by 3 bases and J by 4 bases, with 11 bases left in between. Germline V CDR1 and CDR2: SGDLS, YYNGEE. The CDR3 contains 14 residues. Here the CDR3 reads CASSDSGRNQPQHF. Here the CDR3 DNA reads TGTGCCAGCAGCGACTCGGGACGTAATCAGCCCCAGCATTTT.

DNA of the CDR3: TGCAGCGTTTTATATGCGGCGCACACTGAAGCTTTCTTT. This sequence encodes CSVLYAAHTEAFF. The chain has TRBV29-1 and TRBJ1-1; D remains unclear. This CDR3 is 13 amino acids long. Looked up from germline, CDR1 is SQVTM and CDR2 is ANQGSEA. V gave up 5 bases and J gave up 3 bases, with 13 bases separating them.

This clone was seen only a few times. The chain is built from TRBV6-5 and TRBJ1-1; D is uncertain. The V gene's germline CDR1 is MNHEY and CDR2 SVGAGI. V was pared by 6 bases and J by 5 bases, with 13 bases between. CDR3 size: 13 residues. The CDR3 reads CASSPEGWTEAFF. For the CDR3, the DNA is TGTGCCAGCAGCCCCGAGGGTTGGACTGAAGCTTTCTTT.

J is TRBJ2-7 and V is TRBV5-6; D call uncertain. The germline gives CDR1 SGHDT, CDR2 YYEEEE. There are 13 residues in the CDR3. The V and J ends lost 3 bases and 5 bases respectively, with 12 bases between them. DNA of the CDR3: TGTGCCAGCAGCTCCCTAAAGGACGACGAGCAGTACTTC. This encodes CASSSLKDDEQYF.

This clone was counted a few times. The chain combines TRBV11-2 with TRBJ2-7, with D uncertain. V lost 1 base to trimming and J lost 3 bases, with 7 bases between them. CDR1 SGHAT and CDR2 FQNNGV come from the germline V gene. The CDR3 loop spans 13 amino acids. CDR3 loop: CASSLGQSYEQYF. The CDR3 nucleotides read TGTGCCAGCAGCTTAGGGCAGAGCTACGAGCAGTACTTC.

V and J are TRBV4-1 and TRBJ2-5; D not resolved. Trimming removed 0 bases from V and 2 bases from J, with 1 base in between. The CDR3 consists of 12 residues. CDR1 is MGHRA and CDR2 is YSYEKL in the germline V gene. The DNA for the CDR3 is TGCGCCAGCAGCCAAGATCAAGAGACCCAGTACTTC. Its protein product is CASSQDQETQYF.

The chain links TRBV7-6 to TRBJ1-5, with D unclear. Germline loops: CDR1 SGHVS, CDR2 FNYEAQ. V lost 1 base to trimming and J lost 4 bases, with 5 bases between them. CDR3 length equals 13 residues. CDR3 amino acids: CASSLGPNQPQHF. The CDR3 bases are TGTGCCAGCAGCTTAGGGCCTAATCAGCCCCAGCATTTT.

This clone was found a few times. The chain carries TRBV27 and TRBJ1-1; a weak D match, TRBD1 (5 bases). V was pared by 8 bases and J by 3 bases, with 16 bases between. The CDR3 runs to 14 residues. Germline CDR1 and CDR2: MNHEY and SMNVEV (reference sequence). This CDR3 is CASGPGGEDTEAFF. Here the CDR3 DNA reads TGTGCCAGCGGACCCGGGGGGGAAGACACTGAAGCTTTCTTT.